The rows below give T cell receptor beta chains drawn from one sample of a study of T-cell memory formation after mild COVID-19. MiXCR, applied by TCRdb to the 5' RACE reads, yields one record per CDR3 protein. The sample has 250,000 to 350,000 distinct CDR3 sequences, less than 20% seen once; the top ten hold roughly 23%. The sample taken for sequencing was PBMCs or a T cell subset sorted from them (not recorded which). The receptors were sampled from a man between 18 and 29 years old who had mild COVID-19 (a few samples of this study predate the infection). Cell type and time point are not known. Each CDR3 is given with its conserved first and last residue. The D gene is left open where the match is weak. The size of a clone is reported for some rows only, either as once, few or many, or as a class for expanded clones.

len,abundance,v_gene,d_gene,j_gene,CDR3aa,CDR3nt
16,few,TRBV5-1,NA,TRBJ2-3,CASSLAVSTSTDTQYF,TGCGCCAGCAGCTTGGCGGTCTCCACTAGCACAGATACGCAGTATTTT
17,NA,TRBV6-5,TRBD1,TRBJ2-1,CATTKRTNRDSFHEQFF,TGTGCCACCACAAAACGGACCAACCGGGACAGCTTCCATGAGCAGTTCTTC
17,NA,TRBV7-2,NA,TRBJ1-6,CASSLAGVGSYNSPLHF,TGTGCCAGCAGCTTAGCAGGGGTTGGTTCCTATAATTCACCCCTCCACTTT
14,many,TRBV24-1,NA,TRBJ2-1,CAIRGRGGTREQFF,TGTGCCATAAGGGGAAGGGGGGGCACAAGGGAGCAGTTCTTC
16,NA,TRBV5-5,NA,TRBJ2-3,CASSLDGGPHTDKQYF,TGTGCCAGCAGCTTGGACGGCGGTCCGCACACAGATAAGCAGTATTTT
14,NA,TRBV7-2,NA,TRBJ1-2,CASSLHWLVHGYTF,TGTGCCAGCAGCTTACATTGGTTAGTGCATGGCTACACCTTC
13,NA,TRBV20-1,TRBD1,TRBJ2-2,CSADRGDTGELFF,TGCAGTGCGGACAGGGGAGACACCGGGGAGCTGTTTTTT
13,NA,TRBV30,NA,TRBJ1-1,CAWSVDWNTEAFF,TGTGCCTGGAGTGTGGACTGGAACACTGAAGCTTTCTTT
15,NA,TRBV4-1,TRBD1,TRBJ1-5,CASSTPGQGVQPQHF,TGCGCCAGCAGCACCCCGGGACAGGGTGTTCAGCCCCAGCATTTT
13,few,TRBV20-1,NA,TRBJ1-1,CSARGTVDTEAFF,TGCAGTGCTAGAGGGACAGTCGACACTGAAGCTTTCTTT
17,few,TRBV28,TRBD2,TRBJ2-3,CASSSSGLAGGEDTQYF,TGTGCCAGCAGTTCCTCAGGACTAGCGGGGGGAGAAGATACGCAGTATTTT
17,few,TRBV14,TRBD1,TRBJ2-5,CASSHLPGQGGEETQYF,TGTGCCAGCAGCCATCTTCCGGGACAGGGGGGTGAGGAGACCCAGTACTTC
13,NA,TRBV15,NA,TRBJ1-1,CATNQDLNTEAFF,TGTGCCACCAATCAGGATTTGAACACTGAAGCTTTCTTT
12,few,TRBV7-2,NA,TRBJ2-3,CASSPHTDTQYF,TGTGCCAGCAGCCCGCACACAGATACGCAGTATTTT
14,many,TRBV12-3/TRBV12-4,NA,TRBJ1-1,CASSPVGPGTEAFF,TGTGCCAGCAGTCCCGTGGGGCCGGGGACTGAAGCTTTCTTT
13,NA,TRBV20-1,NA,TRBJ1-1,CSAFHPVNTEAFF,TGCAGTGCCTTTCACCCCGTGAACACTGAAGCTTTCTTT
16,few,TRBV4-3,NA,TRBJ2-7,CASSPSGGRYLGEQYF,TGCGCCAGCAGCCCCTCGGGGGGCCGATACTTGGGTGAGCAGTACTTC
14,NA,TRBV6-2/TRBV6-3,NA,TRBJ2-7,CASSYEAGSYEQYF,TGTGCCAGCAGTTACGAGGCAGGATCCTACGAGCAGTACTTC
14,NA,TRBV15,TRBD1,TRBJ1-2,CATSPGQGFYGYTF,TGTGCCACATCCCCGGGACAGGGGTTCTATGGCTACACCTTC
15,many,TRBV4-2,TRBD2,TRBJ2-7,CASSQDSSGDDEQYF,TGTGCCAGCAGCCAAGATTCGAGCGGGGACGACGAGCAGTACTTC
14,medium-sized,TRBV5-1,NA,TRBJ2-4,CASSLGQGGNIQYF,TGCGCCAGCAGCTTGGGCCAGGGGGGAAACATTCAGTACTTC
12,NA,TRBV9,NA,TRBJ2-3,CASSVVGDTQYF,TGTGCCAGCAGCGTAGTCGGAGATACGCAGTATTTT
13,NA,TRBV29-1,NA,TRBJ1-1,CSVVYPWGTEAFF,TGCAGCGTTGTCTACCCTTGGGGCACTGAAGCTTTCTTT
14,NA,TRBV7-3,NA,TRBJ2-2,CASSLYSNTGELFF,TGTGCCAGCAGCTTGTACAGCAACACCGGGGAGCTGTTTTTT